Listed here is a single TCR beta chain. An end of the junction does not agree with germline; a read error may underlie this. The data are from a study of tumor-infiltrating lymphocytes in primary liver carcinoma. About the study: There were tumors of stage T1-T3 N0M0, each 4.2 to 10 cm across.

The study co-extracted DNA and RNA from approximately 20-30 mg of unsorted bulk tissue. The CDR3 loop spans 13 amino acids. Germline CDR1 is ENHRY and CDR2 is SYGVKD. Making TCR beta cDNA involved approximately 510 ng total RNA and a constant-region primer. Employing slightly modified ARM-PCR, three nested multiplex PCR rounds were run, and these gave rise to the TCR beta libraries. Primers for the first two PCR rounds were TRBV1-TRBV30 forward primers and a C-beta reverse primer (about 9 cycles per round). TCRdb fed the multiplex PCR reads into MiXCR, producing one record per CDR3 protein. In the table there are about 200,000 distinct CDR3 sequences, roughly 80% of which are singletons.

The chain combines TRBV10-3 with TRBJ2-7; TRBD2 might be the D (6 bases). The source of this sequence is a middle-aged man with primary liver carcinoma and hepatitis B virus infection. Sample: tumor tissue from primary liver carcinoma. CDR3 loop: CAISGPGKHEPYF. CDR3 coding DNA: TGTGCCATAAGCGGGCCGGGGAAGCACGAGCCGTACTTC.